The following is a TCR beta chain sequence with its context. The record originates from a study of long-term antiretroviral therapy in people with HIV. They ran version v3.0 of the immunoSEQ assay at survey level. The assay was immunoSEQ multiplex PCR, and TCRdb's table has in-frame clones only and misses some. The sample shows 25,000 to 30,000 clones, 90% of them seen only once. CDR1 and CDR2 from the germline V gene are MNHEY and SMNVEV (reference sequence). This CDR3 is built from 11 residues. The V end lost 3 bases, the J end lost 10 bases, and 9 bases lay between the germline ends. The chain has TRBV27 and TRBJ1-1; D is perhaps TRBD1 (5 bases). The material sequenced was unsorted PBMCs, taken about 5.2 years after starting antiretroviral therapy. The receptor was isolated from a woman aged 40 to 50 with HIV. This CDR3 is CASSLGPRAFF. CDR3 bases: TGTGCCAGCAGTTTGGGGCCTCGAGCTTTCTTT.